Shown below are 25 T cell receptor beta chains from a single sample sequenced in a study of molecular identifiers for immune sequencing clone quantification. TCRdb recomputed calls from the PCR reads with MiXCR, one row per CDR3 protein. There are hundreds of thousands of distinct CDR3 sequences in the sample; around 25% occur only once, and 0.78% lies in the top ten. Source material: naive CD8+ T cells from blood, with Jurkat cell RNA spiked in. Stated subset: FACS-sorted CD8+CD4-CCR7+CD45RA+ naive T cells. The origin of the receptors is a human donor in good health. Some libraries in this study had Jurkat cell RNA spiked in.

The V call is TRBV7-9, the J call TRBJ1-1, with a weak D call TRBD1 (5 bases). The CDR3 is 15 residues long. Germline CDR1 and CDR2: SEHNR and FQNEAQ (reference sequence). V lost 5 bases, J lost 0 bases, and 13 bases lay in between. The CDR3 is CASSENRIMNTEAFF. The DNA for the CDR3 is TGTGCCAGCAGCGAGAACAGGATCATGAACACTGAAGCTTTCTTT.

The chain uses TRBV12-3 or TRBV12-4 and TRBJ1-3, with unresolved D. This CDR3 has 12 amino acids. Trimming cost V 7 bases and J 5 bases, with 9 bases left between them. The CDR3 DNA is TGTGCCAGCACCTCCAGTCGAAACACCATATATTTT. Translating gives CASTSSRNTIYF.

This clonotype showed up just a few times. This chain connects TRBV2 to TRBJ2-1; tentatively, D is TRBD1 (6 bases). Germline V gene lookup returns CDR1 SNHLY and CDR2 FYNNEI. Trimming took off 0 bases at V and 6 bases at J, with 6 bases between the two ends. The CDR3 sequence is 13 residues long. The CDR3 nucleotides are TGTGCCAGCAGTGAAGCAGGGGGCAATGAGCAGTTCTTC. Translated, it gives CASSEAGGNEQFF.

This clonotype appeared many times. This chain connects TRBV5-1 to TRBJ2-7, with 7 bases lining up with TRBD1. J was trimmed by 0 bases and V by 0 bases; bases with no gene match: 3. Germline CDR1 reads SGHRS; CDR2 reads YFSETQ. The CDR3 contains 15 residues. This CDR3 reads CASSLAGTASYEQYF. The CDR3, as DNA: TGCGCCAGCAGCTTGGCGGGGACAGCCTCCTACGAGCAGTACTTC.

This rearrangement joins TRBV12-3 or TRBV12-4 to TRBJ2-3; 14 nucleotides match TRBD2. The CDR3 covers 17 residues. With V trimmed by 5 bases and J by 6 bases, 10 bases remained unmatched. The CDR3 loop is CASSPGLAGGGVDTQYF. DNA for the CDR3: TGTGCCAGCAGTCCCGGACTAGCGGGGGGCGGGGTGGATACGCAGTATTTT.

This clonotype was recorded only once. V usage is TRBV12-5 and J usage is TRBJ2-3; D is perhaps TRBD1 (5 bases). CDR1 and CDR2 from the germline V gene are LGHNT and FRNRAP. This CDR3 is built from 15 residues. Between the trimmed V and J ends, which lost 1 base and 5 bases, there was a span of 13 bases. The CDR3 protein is CASGLAIGVGDTQYF. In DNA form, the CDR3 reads TGTGCTAGTGGTTTGGCGATAGGGGTGGGAGATACGCAGTATTTT.

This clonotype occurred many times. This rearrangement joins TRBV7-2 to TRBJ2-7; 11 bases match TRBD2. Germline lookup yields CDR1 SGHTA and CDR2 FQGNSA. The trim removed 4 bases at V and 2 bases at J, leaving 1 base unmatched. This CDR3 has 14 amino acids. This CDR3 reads CASSWGLAAYEQYF. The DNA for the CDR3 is TGTGCCAGCAGCTGGGGACTAGCGGCCTACGAGCAGTACTTC.

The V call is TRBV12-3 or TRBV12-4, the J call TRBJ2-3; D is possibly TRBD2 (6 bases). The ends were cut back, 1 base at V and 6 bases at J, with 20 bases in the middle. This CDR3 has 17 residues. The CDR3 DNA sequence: TGTGCCAGCAGTTTAGACGGCGGAGGGCCCGTCAGGGATACGCAGTATTTT. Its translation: CASSLDGGGPVRDTQYF.

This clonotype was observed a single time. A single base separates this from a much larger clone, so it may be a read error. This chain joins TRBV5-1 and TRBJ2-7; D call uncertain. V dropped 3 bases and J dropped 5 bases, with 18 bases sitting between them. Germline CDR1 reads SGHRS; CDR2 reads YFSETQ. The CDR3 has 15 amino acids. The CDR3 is CASSSMTGSFDEQYF. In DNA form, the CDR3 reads TGCGCCAGCAGCTCGATGACTGGTTCCTTTGACGAGCAGTACTTC.

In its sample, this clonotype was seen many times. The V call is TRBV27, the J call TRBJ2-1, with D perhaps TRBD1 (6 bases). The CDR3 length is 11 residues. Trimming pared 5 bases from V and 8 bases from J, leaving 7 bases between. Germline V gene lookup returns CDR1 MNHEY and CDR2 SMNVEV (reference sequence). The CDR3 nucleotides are TGTGCCAGCAGTCCAGGGGATGAGCAGTTCTTC. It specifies CASSPGDEQFF.

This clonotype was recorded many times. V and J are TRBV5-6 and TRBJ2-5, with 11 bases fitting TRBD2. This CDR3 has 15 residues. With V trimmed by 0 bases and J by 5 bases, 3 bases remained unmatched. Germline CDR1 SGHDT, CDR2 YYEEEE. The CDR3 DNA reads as TGTGCCAGCAGCTTGGCCCCTAGCGGGAGGGAGACCCAGTACTTC. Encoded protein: CASSLAPSGRETQYF.

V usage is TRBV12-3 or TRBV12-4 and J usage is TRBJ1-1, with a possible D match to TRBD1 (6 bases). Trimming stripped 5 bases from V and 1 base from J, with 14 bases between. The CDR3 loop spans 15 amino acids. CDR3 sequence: CASSHFRGTNTEAFF. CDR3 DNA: TGTGCCAGCAGTCATTTCAGGGGAACGAACACTGAAGCTTTCTTT.

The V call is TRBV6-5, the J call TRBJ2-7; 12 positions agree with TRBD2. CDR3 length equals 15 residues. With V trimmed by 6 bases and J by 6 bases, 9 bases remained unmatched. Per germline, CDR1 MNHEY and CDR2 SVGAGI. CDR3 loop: CASSTTSGRLAEQYF. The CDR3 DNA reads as TGTGCCAGCAGCACGACTAGCGGGAGACTGGCCGAGCAGTACTTC.

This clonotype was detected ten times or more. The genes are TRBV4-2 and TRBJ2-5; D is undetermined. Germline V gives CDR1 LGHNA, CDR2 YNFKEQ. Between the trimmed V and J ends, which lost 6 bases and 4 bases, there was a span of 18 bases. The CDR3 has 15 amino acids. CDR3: CASSRLESVPETQYF. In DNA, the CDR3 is TGTGCCAGCAGTAGGTTGGAGTCCGTGCCAGAGACCCAGTACTTC.

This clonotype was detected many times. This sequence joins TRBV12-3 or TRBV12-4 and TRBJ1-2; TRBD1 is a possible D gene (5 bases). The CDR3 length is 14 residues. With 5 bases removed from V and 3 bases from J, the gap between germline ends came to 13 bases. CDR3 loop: CASSPRQFDYGYTF. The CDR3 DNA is TGTGCCAGCAGTCCCCGACAGTTCGACTATGGCTACACCTTC.

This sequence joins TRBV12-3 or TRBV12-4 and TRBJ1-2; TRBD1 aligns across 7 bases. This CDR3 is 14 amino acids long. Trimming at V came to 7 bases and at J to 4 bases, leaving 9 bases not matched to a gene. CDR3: CASTSGQARYGYTF. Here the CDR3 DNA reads TGTGCCAGCACCTCCGGACAGGCCCGCTATGGCTACACCTTC.

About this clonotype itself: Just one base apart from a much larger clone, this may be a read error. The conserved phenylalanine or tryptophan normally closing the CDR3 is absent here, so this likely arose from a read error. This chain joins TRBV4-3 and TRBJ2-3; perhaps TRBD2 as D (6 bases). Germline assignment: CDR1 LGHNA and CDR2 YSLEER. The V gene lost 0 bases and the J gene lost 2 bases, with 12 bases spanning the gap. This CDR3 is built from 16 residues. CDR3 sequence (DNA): TGCGCCAGCAGCCAAGATCTAGCGCCCAACACAGATACGCAGTATATT. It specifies CASSQDLAPNTDTQYI.

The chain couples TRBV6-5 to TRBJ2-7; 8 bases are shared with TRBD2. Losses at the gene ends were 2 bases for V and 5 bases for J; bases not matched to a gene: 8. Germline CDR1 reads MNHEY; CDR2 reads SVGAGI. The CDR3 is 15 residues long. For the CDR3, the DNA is TGTGCCAGCAGTTACCGTTGGACTAGCATAAACGAGCAGTACTTC. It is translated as CASSYRWTSINEQYF.

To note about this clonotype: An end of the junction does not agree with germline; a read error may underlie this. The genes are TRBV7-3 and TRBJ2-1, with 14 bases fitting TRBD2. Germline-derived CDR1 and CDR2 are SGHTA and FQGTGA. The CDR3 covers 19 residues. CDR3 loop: CASSSGTSGSDNSYDEQFF. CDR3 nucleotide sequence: TGTGCCAGCAGCTCGGGGACTAGCGGGAGTGATAACTCCTACGATGAGCAGTTCTTC.

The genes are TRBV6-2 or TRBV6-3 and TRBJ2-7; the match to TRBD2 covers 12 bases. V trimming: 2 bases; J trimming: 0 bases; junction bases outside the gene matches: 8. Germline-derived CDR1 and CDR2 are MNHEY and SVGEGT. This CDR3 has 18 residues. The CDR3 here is CASSYQGTSGRYSYEQYF. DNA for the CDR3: TGTGCCAGCAGTTACCAAGGGACTAGCGGGCGATACTCCTACGAGCAGTACTTC.

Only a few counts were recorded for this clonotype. CDR3 residues: CSVVLYTTYEQYF. In nucleotides, the CDR3 is TGCAGCGTTGTACTGTACACTACCTACGAGCAGTACTTC. This rearrangement joins TRBV29-1 to TRBJ2-7; unclear D gene. V shed 4 bases and J shed 2 bases, with 12 bases lying between them. CDR1 and CDR2 from the germline V gene are SQVTM and ANQGSEA. This CDR3 spans 13 amino acids.

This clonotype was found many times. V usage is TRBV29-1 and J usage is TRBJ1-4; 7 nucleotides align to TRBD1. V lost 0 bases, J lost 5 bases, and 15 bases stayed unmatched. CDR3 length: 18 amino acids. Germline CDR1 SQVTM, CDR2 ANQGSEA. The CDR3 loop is CSVEEAPTGKGWNEKLFF. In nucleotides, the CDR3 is TGCAGCGTTGAAGAAGCCCCGACAGGGAAGGGGTGGAATGAAAAACTGTTTTTT. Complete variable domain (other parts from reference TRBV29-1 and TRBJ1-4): SAVISQKPSRDICQRGTSLTIQCQVDSQVTMMFWYRQQPGQSLTLIATANQGSEATYESGFVIDKFPISRPNLTFSTLTVSNMSPEDSSIYLCSVEEAPTGKGWNEKLFFGSGTQLSVL.

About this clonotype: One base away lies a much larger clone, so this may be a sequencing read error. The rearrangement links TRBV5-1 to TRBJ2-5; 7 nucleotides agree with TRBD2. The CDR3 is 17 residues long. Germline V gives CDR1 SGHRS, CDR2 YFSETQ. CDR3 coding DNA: TGCGCCAGCAGCTCCCCTCTAGCGGAGGGTACCGGGGAGACCCAGTCCTTC. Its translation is CASSSPLAEGTGETQSF.

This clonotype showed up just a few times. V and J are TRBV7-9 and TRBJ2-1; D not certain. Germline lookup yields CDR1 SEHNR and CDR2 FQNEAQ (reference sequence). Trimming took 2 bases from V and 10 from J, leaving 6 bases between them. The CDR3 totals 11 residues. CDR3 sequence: CASSLIQEQFF. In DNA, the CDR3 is TGTGCCAGCAGCTTAATCCAGGAGCAGTTCTTC.

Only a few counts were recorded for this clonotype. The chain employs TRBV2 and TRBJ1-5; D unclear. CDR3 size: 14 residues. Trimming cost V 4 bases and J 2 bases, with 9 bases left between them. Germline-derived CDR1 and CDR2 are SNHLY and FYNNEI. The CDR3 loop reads CASSGRSRNQPQHF. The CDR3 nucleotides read TGTGCCAGCAGTGGACGATCCCGCAATCAGCCCCAGCATTTT.